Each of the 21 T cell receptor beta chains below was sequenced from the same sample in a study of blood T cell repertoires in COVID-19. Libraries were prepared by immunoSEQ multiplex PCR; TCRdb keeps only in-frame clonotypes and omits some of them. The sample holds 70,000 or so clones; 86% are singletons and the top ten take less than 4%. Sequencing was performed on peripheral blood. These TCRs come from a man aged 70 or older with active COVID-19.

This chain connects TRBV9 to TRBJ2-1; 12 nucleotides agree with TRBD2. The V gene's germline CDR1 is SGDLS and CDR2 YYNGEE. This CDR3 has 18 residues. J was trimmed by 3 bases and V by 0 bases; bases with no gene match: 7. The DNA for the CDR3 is TGTGCCAGCAGCGTAGGGGCTAGCGGGAGGGCCGGCTACAATGAGCAGTTCTTC. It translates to CASSVGASGRAGYNEQFF. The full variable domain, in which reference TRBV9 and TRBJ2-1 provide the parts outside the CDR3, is DSGVTQTPKHLITATGQRVTLRCSPRSGDLSVYWYQQSLDQGLQFLIQYYNGEERAKGNILERFSAQQFPDLHSELNLSSLELGDSALYFCASSVGASGRAGYNEQFFGPGTRLTVL.

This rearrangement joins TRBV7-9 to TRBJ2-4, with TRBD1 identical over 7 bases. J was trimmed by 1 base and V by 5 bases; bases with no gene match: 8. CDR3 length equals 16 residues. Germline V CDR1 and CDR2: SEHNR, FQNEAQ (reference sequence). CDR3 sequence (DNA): TGTGCCAGCAGCCCTCCGACAGGGTGGGCCAAAAACATTCAGTACTTC. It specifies CASSPPTGWAKNIQYF.

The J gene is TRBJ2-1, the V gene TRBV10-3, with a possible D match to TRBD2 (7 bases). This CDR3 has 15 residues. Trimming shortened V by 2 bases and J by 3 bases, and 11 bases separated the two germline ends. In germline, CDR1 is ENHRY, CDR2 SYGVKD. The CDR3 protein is CAISEGQRGYNEQFF. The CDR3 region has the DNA TGTGCCATCAGTGAGGGACAGCGGGGCTACAATGAGCAGTTCTTC.

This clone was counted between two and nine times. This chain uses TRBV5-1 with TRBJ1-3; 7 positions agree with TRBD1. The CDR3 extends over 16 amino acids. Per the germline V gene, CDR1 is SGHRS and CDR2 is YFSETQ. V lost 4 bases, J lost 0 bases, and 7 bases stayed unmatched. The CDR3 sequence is CASSTDRPHSGNTIYF. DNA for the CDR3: TGCGCCAGCAGCACGGACAGGCCGCACTCTGGAAACACCATATATTTT.

The CDR3 protein is CATSREVAGSYEQYF. The CDR3 DNA sequence: TGTGCCACCAGCAGAGAGGTAGCGGGGTCCTACGAGCAGTACTTC. The chain joins TRBV15 to TRBJ2-7; 8 bases map to TRBD2. CDR3 length: 15 amino acids. Germline loops: CDR1 LNHNV, CDR2 YYDKDF (reference sequence). Trimming at V came to 0 bases and at J to 1 base, leaving 2 bases not matched to a gene.

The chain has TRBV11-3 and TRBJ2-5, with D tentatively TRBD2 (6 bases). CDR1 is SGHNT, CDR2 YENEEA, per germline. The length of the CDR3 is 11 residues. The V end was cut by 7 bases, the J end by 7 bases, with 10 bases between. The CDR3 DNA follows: TGTGCCAGCACCGCCGGGGGGACCCAGTACTTC. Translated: CASTAGGTQYF.

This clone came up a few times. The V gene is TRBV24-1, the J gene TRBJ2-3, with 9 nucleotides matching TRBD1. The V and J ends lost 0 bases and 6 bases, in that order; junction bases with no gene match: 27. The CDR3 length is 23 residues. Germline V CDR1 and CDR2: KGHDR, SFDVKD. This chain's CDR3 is CATSDLHPGTGRIYPNGGDTQYF. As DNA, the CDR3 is TGTGCCACCAGTGATTTGCATCCCGGGACAGGGCGTATCTATCCCAATGGGGGGGATACGCAGTATTTT.

The CDR3 protein is CASSPAGGGGDTQYF. CDR3 DNA: TGTGCCAGCTCACCCGCGGGGGGCGGTGGAGATACGCAGTATTTT. V usage is TRBV18 and J usage is TRBJ2-3, with TRBD2 matching over 8 bases. The germline CDR1 and CDR2 sequences are KGHSH and LQKENI. There are 15 residues in the CDR3. The V segment lost 3 bases and the J segment 5 bases; nucleotides outside the gene matches: 7.

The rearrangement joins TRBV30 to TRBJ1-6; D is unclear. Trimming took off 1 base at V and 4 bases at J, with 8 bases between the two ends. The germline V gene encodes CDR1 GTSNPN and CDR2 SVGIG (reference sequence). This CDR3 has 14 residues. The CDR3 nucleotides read TGTGCCTGGAGTGGGTCACAGTATAATTCACCCCTCCACTTT. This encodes CAWSGSQYNSPLHF.

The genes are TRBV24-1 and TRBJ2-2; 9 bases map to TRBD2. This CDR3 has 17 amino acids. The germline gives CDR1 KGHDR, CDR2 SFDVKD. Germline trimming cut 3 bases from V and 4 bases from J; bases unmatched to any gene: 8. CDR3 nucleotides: TGTGCCACCAGTGATAGGAGGGGGACTAGCCCCACCGGGGAGCTGTTTTTT. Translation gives CATSDRRGTSPTGELFF.

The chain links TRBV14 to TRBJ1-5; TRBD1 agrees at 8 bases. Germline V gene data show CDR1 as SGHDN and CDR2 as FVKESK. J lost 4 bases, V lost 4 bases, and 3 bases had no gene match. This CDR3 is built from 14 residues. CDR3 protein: CASSPTGGNQPQHF. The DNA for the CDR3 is TGTGCCAGCAGCCCCACAGGGGGGAATCAGCCCCAGCATTTT.

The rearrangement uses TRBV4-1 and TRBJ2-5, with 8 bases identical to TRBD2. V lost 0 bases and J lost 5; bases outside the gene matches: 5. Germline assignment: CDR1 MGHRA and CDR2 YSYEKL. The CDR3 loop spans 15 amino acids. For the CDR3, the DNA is TGCGCCAGCAGCCAAGACCGGGGGGGTAGCGAGACCCAGTACTTC. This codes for CASSQDRGGSETQYF.

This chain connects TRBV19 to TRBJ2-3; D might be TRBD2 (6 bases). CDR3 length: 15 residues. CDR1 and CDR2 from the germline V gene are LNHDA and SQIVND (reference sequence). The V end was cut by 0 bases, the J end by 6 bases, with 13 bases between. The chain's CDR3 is CASSIDRGSVDTQYF. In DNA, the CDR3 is TGTGCCAGTAGTATAGATCGGGGGAGCGTCGATACGCAGTATTTT.

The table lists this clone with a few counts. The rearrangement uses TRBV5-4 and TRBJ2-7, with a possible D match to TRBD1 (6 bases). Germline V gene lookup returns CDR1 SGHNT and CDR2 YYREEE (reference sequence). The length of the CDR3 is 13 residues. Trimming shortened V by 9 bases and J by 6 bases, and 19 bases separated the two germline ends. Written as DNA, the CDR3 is TGTGCCACCCATGCCCCCCAGGGGTTCGAGCAGTACTTC. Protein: CATHAPQGFEQYF.

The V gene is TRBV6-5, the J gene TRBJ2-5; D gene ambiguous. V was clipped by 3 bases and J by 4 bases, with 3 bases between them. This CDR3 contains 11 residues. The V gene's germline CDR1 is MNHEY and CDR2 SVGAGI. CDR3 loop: CASSYLETQYF. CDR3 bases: TGTGCCAGCAGTTATCTAGAGACCCAGTACTTC.

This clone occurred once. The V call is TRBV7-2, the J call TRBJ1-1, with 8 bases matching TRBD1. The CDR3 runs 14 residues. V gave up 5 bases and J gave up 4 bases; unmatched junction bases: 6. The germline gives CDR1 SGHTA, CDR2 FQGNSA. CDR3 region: CASSRPDRATEAFF. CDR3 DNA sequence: TGTGCCAGCAGCAGGCCGGACAGGGCCACTGAAGCTTTCTTT.

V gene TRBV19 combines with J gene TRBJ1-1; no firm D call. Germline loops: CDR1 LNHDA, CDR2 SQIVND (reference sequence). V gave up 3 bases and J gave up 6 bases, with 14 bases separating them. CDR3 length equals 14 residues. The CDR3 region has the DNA TGTGCCAGTAGTATCGGTCAGCCCCGGGCTGAAGCTTTCTTT. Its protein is CASSIGQPRAEAFF.

CDR3 amino acids: CASSLRPGGTSTDTQYF. For the CDR3, the DNA is TGTGCCAGCAGCTTACGCCCGGGGGGGACTAGCACAGATACGCAGTATTTT. The J gene is TRBJ2-3, the V gene TRBV11-2, with TRBD2 matching over 8 bases. CDR3 size: 17 residues. Trimming removed 2 bases from V and 0 bases from J; junction bases left unmatched: 7. The germline CDR1 and CDR2 sequences are SGHAT and FQNNGV. Looking up the rest from reference TRBV11-2 and TRBJ2-3 gives the full variable domain: EAGVAQSPRYKIIEKRQSVAFWCNPISGHATLYWYQQILGQGPKLLIQFQNNGVVDDSQLPKDRFSAERLKGVDSTLKIQPAKLEDSAVYLCASSLRPGGTSTDTQYFGPGTRLTVL.

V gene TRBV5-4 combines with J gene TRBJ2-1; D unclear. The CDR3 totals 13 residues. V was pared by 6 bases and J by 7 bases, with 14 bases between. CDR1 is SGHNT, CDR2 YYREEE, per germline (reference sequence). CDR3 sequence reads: CASNPSWSNEQFF. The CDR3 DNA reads TGTGCCAGCAACCCTAGTTGGTCAAATGAGCAGTTCTTC.

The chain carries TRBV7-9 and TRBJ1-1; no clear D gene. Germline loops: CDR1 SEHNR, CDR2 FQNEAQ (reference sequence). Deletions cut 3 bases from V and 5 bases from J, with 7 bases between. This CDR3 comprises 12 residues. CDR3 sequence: CASSFSGTEAFF. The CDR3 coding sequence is TGTGCCAGCAGCTTCTCGGGGACTGAAGCTTTCTTT.

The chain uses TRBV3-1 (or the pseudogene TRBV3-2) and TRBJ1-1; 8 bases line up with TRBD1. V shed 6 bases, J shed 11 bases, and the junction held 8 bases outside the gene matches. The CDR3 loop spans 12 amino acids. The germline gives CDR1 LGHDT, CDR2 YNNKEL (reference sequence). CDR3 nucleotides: TGTGCCAGCAGGACCGGACAGGGTGGGGCTTTCTTT. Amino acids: CASRTGQGGAFF.